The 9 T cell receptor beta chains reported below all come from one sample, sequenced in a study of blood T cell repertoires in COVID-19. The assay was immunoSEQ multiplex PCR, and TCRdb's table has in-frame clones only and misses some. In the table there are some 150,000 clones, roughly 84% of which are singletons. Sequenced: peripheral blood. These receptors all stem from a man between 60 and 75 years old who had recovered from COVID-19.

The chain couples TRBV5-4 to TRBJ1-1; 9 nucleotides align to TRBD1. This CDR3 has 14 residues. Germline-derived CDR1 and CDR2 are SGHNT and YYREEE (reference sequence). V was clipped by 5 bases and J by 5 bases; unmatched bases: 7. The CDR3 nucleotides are TGTGCCAGCAGTACTGGACAGGGGTTTACTGAAGCTTTCTTT. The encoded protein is CASSTGQGFTEAFF. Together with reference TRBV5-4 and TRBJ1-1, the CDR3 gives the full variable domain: ETGVTQSPTHLIKTRGQQVTLRCSSQSGHNTVSWYQQALGQGPQFIFQYYREEENGRGNFPPRFSGLQFPNYSSELNVNALELDDSALYLCASSTGQGFTEAFFGQGTRLTVV.

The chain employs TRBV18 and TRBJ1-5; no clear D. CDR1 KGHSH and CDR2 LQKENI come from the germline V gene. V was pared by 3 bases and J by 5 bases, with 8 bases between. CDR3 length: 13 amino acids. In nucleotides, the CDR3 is TGTGCCAGCTCACCCTTCGCGGATCAGCCCCAGCATTTT. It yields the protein CASSPFADQPQHF.

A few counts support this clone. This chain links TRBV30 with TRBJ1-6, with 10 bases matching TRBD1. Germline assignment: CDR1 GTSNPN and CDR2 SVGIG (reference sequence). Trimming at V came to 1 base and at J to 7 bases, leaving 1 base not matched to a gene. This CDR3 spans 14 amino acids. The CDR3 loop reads CAWSAGQGNSPLHF. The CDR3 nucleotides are TGTGCCTGGAGTGCGGGACAGGGGAATTCACCCCTCCACTTT.

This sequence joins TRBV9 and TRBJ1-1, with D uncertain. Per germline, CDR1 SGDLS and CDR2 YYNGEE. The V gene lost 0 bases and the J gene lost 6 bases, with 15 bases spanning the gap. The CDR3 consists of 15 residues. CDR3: CASSVAPDTLSEAFF. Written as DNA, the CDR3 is TGTGCCAGCAGCGTAGCCCCTGACACCCTGTCTGAAGCTTTCTTT.

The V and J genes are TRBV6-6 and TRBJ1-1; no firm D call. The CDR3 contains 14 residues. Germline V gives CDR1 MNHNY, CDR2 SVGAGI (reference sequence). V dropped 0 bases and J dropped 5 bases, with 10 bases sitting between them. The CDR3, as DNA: TGTGCCAGCAGTTACTCGGCGTCGGGGACTGAAGCTTTCTTT. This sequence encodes CASSYSASGTEAFF.

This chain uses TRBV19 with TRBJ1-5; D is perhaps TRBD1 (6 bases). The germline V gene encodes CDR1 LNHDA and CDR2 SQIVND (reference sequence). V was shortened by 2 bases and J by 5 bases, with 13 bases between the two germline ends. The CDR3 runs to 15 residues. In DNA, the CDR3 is TGTGCCAGTAGTATAAAGTGGACAGCAGATCAGCCCCAGCATTTT. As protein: CASSIKWTADQPQHF.

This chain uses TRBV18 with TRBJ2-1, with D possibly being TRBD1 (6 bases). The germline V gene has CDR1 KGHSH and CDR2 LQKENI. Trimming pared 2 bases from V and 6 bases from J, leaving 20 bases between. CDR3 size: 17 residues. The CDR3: CASSPTRTFGGLNEQFF. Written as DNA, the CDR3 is TGTGCCAGCTCACCAACGAGGACTTTTGGGGGCCTCAATGAGCAGTTCTTC.

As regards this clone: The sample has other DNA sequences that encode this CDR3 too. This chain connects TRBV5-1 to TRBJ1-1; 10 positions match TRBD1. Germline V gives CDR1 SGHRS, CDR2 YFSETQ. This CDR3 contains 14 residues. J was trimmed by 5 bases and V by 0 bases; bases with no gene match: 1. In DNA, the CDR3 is TGCGCCAGCAGCTTGGGGGGACAGGGGACTGAAGCTTTCTTT. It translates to CASSLGGQGTEAFF.

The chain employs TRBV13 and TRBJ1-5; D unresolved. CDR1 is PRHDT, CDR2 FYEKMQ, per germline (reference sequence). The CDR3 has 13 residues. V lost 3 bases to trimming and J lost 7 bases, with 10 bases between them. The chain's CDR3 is CASSLGDGQPQHF. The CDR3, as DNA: TGTGCCAGCAGCTTGGGTGACGGGCAGCCCCAGCATTTT.